Following are 14 T cell receptor beta chains from one sample sequenced in a study of T cells in Graves' hyperthyroidism and ophthalmopathy. There were TCR beta CDR3 regions amplified from RNA transcripts. First-round RT-PCR with HTBI primers amplified the TCR CDR3 region. In TCRdb, the multiplex PCR reads were re-called with MiXCR into one record per CDR3 protein. Here the sample spans about 570,000 distinct CDR3 sequences, just over 45% being singletons. Sequencing was carried out using peripheral blood or thyroid tissue (not recorded which). These receptors were obtained from an adult woman with Graves' disease, either hyperthyroidism or ophthalmopathy (not recorded which).

To note about this clonotype: Germline is not matched at one junction end, which may reflect a read error. The chain combines TRBV7-7 with TRBJ2-5, with D maybe TRBD2 (5 bases). Germline assignment: CDR1 SSHAT and CDR2 FNYEAQ (reference sequence). The CDR3 has 17 residues. In DNA form, the CDR3 reads TGTGCTAGCAGCTTAATGGCGAACACCGGGGAAGAGGAGACCCAGTACTTC. Its translation: CASSLMANTGEEETQYF.

This clonotype appeared many times. J is TRBJ1-2 and V is TRBV6-5; D is undetermined. The CDR3 is made up of 15 amino acids. The germline V gene encodes CDR1 MNHEY and CDR2 SVGAGI. Trimming took off 0 bases at V and 9 bases at J, with 17 bases between the two ends. CDR3 amino acids: CASSYSPGRGRSYTF. CDR3 sequence (DNA): TGTGCCAGCAGTTACTCTCCCGGGAGAGGGCGAAGCTACACCTTC.

This clonotype came up many times. The chain has TRBV5-1 and TRBJ2-5; D call uncertain. The CDR3 has 14 residues. The V end lost 1 base, the J end lost 0 bases, and 7 bases lay between the germline ends. Germline CDR1 reads SGHRS; CDR2 reads YFSETQ. CDR3 nucleotide sequence: TGCGCCAGCAGCTTGTTGGCGGACCAAGAGACCCAGTACTTC. It yields the protein CASSLLADQETQYF.

This clonotype was observed many times. The CDR3 is CASSPRVYRTYSNQPQHF. The CDR3 DNA reads as TGTGCCAGTAGCCCGAGGGTTTACAGAACCTATAGCAATCAGCCCCAGCATTTT. The rearrangement uses TRBV19 and TRBJ1-5; D unresolved. The CDR3 covers 18 residues. The ends were cut back, 6 bases at V and 0 bases at J, with 21 bases in the middle. CDR1 and CDR2 from the germline V gene are LNHDA and SQIVND (reference sequence).

As for this clonotype: This may arise from a read error, as a much more abundant clone is one base away. The rearrangement uses TRBV4-1 and TRBJ2-7; unclear D gene. CDR1 MGHRA and CDR2 YSYEKL come from the germline V gene. The V and J ends lost 4 bases and 5 bases respectively, with 21 bases between them. The CDR3 contains 16 residues. CDR3 in amino acids: CASSPRQALGLNEQYF. The CDR3 region has the DNA TGCGCCAGCAGCCCCCGCCAGGCCCTTGGGTTGAACGAGCAGTACTTC.

This sequence joins TRBV29-1 and TRBJ2-7; 10 nucleotides line up with TRBD2. The CDR3 is 16 amino acids. Germline assignment: CDR1 SQVTM and CDR2 ANQGSEA. J gave up 3 bases and V 6 bases, and 14 bases lay outside the gene matches. DNA for the CDR3: TGCAGCGTCCCCGGGACTAGCGCGCGGATCTACTACGAGCAGTACTTC. Translation gives CSVPGTSARIYYEQYF.

Points on this clonotype: A junction end diverges from the germline sequence, so it may reflect a read error. This chain joins TRBV7-4 and TRBJ2-7; 8 bases map to TRBD1. Per germline, CDR1 SGHVT and CDR2 SQSDAQ. This CDR3 has 14 residues. This CDR3 reads CTSGIRDRSYEQYF. The CDR3 bases are TGTACCAGCGGAATTCGGGACAGGTCCTACGAGCAGTACTTC.

Many counts were recorded for this clonotype. J is TRBJ2-5 and V is TRBV7-6, with D hard to call. V was trimmed by 7 bases and J by 2 bases, leaving 11 bases between them. Germline V gives CDR1 SGHVS, CDR2 FNYEAQ. The CDR3 spans 13 residues. CDR3: CASTLSPQETQYF. CDR3 bases: TGTGCCAGCACCCTCTCCCCACAAGAGACCCAGTACTTC.

This clonotype was observed a handful of times. The chain recombines TRBV29-1 with TRBJ1-2, with 7 bases lining up with TRBD1. Germline CDR1 and CDR2: SQVTM and ANQGSEA. This CDR3 has 12 amino acids. J was trimmed by 6 bases and V by 7 bases; bases with no gene match: 8. CDR3 loop: CSGHGTVDGYTF. The CDR3 DNA reads TGCAGCGGCCACGGGACAGTCGATGGCTACACCTTC. Drawing the rest from reference TRBV29-1 and TRBJ1-2, the complete variable domain is SAVISQKPSRDICQRGTSLTIQCQVDSQVTMMFWYRQQPGQSLTLIATANQGSEATYESGFVIDKFPISRPNLTFSTLTVSNMSPEDSSIYLCSGHGTVDGYTFGSGTRLTVV.

The V gene is TRBV25-1, the J gene TRBJ1-1; a possible D gene is TRBD1 (5 bases). V lost 8 bases, J lost 8 bases, and 12 bases lay in between. CDR3 length: 11 amino acids. Per the germline V gene, CDR1 is MGHDK and CDR2 is SYGVNS. The CDR3 sequence is CASRRGPEAFF. CDR3 sequence (DNA): TGTGCCAGCCGTCGGGGCCCCGAAGCTTTCTTT. Together with reference TRBV25-1 and TRBJ1-1, the CDR3 gives the full variable domain: EADIYQTPRYLVIGTGKKITLECSQTMGHDKMYWYQQDPGMELHLIHYSYGVNSTEKGDLSSESTVSRIRTEHFPLTLESARPSHTSQYLCASRRGPEAFFGQGTRLTVV.

The count of this clonotype is one. This sequence joins TRBV11-2 and TRBJ1-4; D is unclear. V dropped 3 bases and J dropped 10 bases, with 12 bases sitting between them. Per the germline V gene, CDR1 is SGHAT and CDR2 is FQNNGV. The CDR3 runs to 13 residues. DNA for the CDR3: TGTGCCAGCAGCTTGATCCTGGGAGGAAAACTGTTTTTT. Translated: CASSLILGGKLFF.

The rearrangement joins TRBV30 to TRBJ2-2; a possible D gene is TRBD1 (6 bases). The CDR3 covers 14 residues. Germline-derived CDR1 and CDR2 are GTSNPN and SVGIG (reference sequence). V lost 0 bases, J lost 7 bases, and 12 bases lay in between. The DNA for the CDR3 is TGTGCCTGGAGTGTCACAGGGTTAGGCGGGGAGCTGTTTTTT. It translates to CAWSVTGLGGELFF.

The chain joins TRBV20-1 to TRBJ1-1, with a weak D call TRBD1 (5 bases). The V and J ends lost 0 bases and 3 bases respectively, with 11 bases between them. CDR1 DFQATT and CDR2 SNEGSKA come from the germline V gene (reference sequence). CDR3 size: 14 residues. CDR3 sequence: CSARDQGTYTEAFF. CDR3 bases: TGCAGTGCTAGAGATCAGGGCACCTACACTGAAGCTTTCTTT.

The rearrangement links TRBV10-3 to TRBJ2-5, with D perhaps matching TRBD2 (5 bases). This CDR3 is 12 amino acids long. The V end was cut by 10 bases, the J end by 5 bases, with 14 bases between. Germline assignment: CDR1 ENHRY and CDR2 SYGVKD. The CDR3 loop is CATRRAGETQYF. The DNA for the CDR3 is TGTGCCACCAGGCGGGCCGGGGAGACCCAGTACTTC.